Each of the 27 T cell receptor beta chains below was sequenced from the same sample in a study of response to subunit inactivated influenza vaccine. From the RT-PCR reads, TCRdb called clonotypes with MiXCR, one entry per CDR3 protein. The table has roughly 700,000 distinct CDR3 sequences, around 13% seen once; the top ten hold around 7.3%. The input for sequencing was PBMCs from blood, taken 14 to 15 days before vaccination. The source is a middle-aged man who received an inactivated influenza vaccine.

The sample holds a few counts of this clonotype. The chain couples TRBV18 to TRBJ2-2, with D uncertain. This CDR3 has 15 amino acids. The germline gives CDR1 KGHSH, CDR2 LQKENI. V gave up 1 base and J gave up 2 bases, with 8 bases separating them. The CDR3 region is CASSPRYTNTGELFF. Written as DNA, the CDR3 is TGTGCCAGCTCACCACGATACACCAACACCGGGGAGCTGTTTTTT. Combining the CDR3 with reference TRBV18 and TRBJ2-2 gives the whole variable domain NAGVMQNPRHLVRRRGQEARLRCSPMKGHSHVYWYRQLPEEGLKFMVYLQKENIIDESGMPKERFSAEFPKEGPSILRIQQVVRGDSAAYFCASSPRYTNTGELFFGEGSRLTVL.

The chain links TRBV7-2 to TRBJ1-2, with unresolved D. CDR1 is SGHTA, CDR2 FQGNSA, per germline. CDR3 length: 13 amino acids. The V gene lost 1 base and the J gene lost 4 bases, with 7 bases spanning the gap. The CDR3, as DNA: TGTGCCAGCAGCTTAGACATAGGCTATGGCTACACCTTC. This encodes CASSLDIGYGYTF.

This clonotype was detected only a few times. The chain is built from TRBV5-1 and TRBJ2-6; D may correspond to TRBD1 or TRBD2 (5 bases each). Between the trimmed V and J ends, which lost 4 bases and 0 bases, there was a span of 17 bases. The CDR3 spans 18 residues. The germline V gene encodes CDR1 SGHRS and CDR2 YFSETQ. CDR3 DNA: TGCGCCAGCAGCCAGGGACGGACGGAGATCTCTGGGGCCAACGTCCTGACTTTC. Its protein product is CASSQGRTEISGANVLTF.

CDR3 nucleotide sequence: TGCGCCAGCAGCCAAGTCTTTACAGGGGTCGGGGATTCACCCCTCCACTTT. Translated, it gives CASSQVFTGVGDSPLHF. The V and J genes are TRBV4-3 and TRBJ1-6, with TRBD1 matching 7 bases. This CDR3 has 17 residues. V shed 1 base and J 8 bases; nucleotides not matched to a gene: 11. Germline V gene data show CDR1 as LGHNA and CDR2 as YSLEER.

The DNA for the CDR3 is TGTGCCATCAGGGGACAGGGAAACGAGCAGTACTTC. This gives the protein CAIRGQGNEQYF. The chain is built from TRBV10-3 and TRBJ2-7, with 9 nucleotides matching TRBD1. Trimming took 6 bases from V and 5 from J; bases not matched to a gene: 2. The CDR3 is 12 residues long. Germline loops: CDR1 ENHRY, CDR2 SYGVKD.

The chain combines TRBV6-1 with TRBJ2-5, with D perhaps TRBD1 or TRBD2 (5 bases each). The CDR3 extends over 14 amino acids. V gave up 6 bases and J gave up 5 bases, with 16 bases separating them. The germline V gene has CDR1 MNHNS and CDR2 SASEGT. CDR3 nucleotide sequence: TGTGCCAGCAGGATCCAACTAGGGGCTGAGACCCAGTACTTC. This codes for CASRIQLGAETQYF.

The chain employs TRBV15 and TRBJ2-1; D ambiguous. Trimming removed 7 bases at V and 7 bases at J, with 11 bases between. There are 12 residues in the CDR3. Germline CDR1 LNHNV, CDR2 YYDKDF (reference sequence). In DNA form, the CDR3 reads TGTGCCACCACGAAAGAAGGGAATGAGCAGTTCTTC. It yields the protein CATTKEGNEQFF.

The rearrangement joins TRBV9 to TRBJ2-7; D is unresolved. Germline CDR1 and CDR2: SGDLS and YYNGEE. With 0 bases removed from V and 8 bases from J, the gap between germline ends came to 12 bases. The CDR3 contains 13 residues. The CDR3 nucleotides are TGTGCCAGCAGCGTAGCGGGTCAGGCCCAGCAGTACTTC. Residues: CASSVAGQAQQYF. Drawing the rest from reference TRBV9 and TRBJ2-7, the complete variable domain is DSGVTQTPKHLITATGQRVTLRCSPRSGDLSVYWYQQSLDQGLQFLIQYYNGEERAKGNILERFSAQQFPDLHSELNLSSLELGDSALYFCASSVAGQAQQYFGPGTRLTVT.

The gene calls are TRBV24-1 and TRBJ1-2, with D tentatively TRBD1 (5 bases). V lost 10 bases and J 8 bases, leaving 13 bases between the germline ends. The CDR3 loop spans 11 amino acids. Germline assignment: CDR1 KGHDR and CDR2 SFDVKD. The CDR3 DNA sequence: TGTGCCACTCAGACAGAGGTCGGCTACACCTTC. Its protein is CATQTEVGYTF.

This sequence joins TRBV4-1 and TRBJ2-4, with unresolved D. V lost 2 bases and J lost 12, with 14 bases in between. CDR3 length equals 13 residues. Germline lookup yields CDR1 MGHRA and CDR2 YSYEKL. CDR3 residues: CASSQQTLGYQYF. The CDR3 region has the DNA TGCGCCAGCAGCCAACAGACCCTGGGGTATCAGTACTTC.

This CDR3 is CASSISGNLDEQYF. In DNA form, the CDR3 reads TGTGCCAGCAGTATTAGCGGGAATTTAGACGAGCAGTACTTC. The V and J genes are TRBV12-3 or TRBV12-4 and TRBJ2-7, with TRBD2 matching over 8 bases. Unmatched junction bases numbered 8, after V lost 5 bases and J lost 5 bases. The CDR3 loop spans 14 amino acids.

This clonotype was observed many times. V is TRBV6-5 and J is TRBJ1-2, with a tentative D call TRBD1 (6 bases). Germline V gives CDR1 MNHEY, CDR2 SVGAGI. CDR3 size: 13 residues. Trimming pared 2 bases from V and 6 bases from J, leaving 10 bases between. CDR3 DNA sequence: TGTGCCAGCAGTTACGCGGCAGGGGATGGCTACACCTTC. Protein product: CASSYAAGDGYTF.

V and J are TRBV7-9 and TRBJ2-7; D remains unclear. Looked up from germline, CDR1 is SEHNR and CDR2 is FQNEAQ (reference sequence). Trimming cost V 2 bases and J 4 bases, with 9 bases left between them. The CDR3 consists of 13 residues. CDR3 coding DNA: TGTGCCAGCAGCTTAAGGGTGGATTACGAGCAGTACTTC. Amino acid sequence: CASSLRVDYEQYF. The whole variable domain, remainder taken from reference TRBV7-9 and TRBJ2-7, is DTGVSQNPRHKITKRGQNVTFRCDPISEHNRLYWYRQTLGQGPEFLTYFQNEAQLEKSRLLSDRFSAERPKGSFSTLEIQRTEQGDSAMYLCASSLRVDYEQYFGPGTRLTVT.

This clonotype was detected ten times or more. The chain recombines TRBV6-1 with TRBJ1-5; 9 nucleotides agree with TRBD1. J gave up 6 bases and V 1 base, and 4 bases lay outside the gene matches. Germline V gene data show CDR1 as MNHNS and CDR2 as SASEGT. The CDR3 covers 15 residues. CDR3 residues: CASSEGGTGSQPQHF. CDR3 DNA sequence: TGTGCCAGCAGTGAAGGGGGGACAGGGAGTCAGCCCCAGCATTTT.

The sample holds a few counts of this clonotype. The DNA for the CDR3 is TGCGCCAGCAGCTTGGACAGACAGAACACCGGGGAGCTGTTTTTT. Amino acids: CASSLDRQNTGELFF. V and J are TRBV5-1 and TRBJ2-2; D ambiguous. Trimming shortened V by 0 bases and J by 1 base, and 7 bases separated the two germline ends. The CDR3 has 15 residues. Germline loops: CDR1 SGHRS, CDR2 YFSETQ.

DNA for the CDR3: TGTGCCAGCAGCTTGGGTGCCCTTGGCTATGGCTACACCTTC. Translation gives CASSLGALGYGYTF. The chain has TRBV7-9 and TRBJ1-2; D unclear. V lost 3 bases to trimming and J lost 4 bases, with 12 bases between them. CDR1 is SEHNR and CDR2 is FQNEAQ in the germline V gene (reference sequence). CDR3 length: 14 residues.

The CDR3 loop reads CASRGTPSTDTQYF. CDR3 DNA: TGCGCCAGCAGGGGGACTCCAAGCACAGATACGCAGTATTTT. The rearrangement joins TRBV5-1 to TRBJ2-3; tentatively, D is TRBD2 (6 bases). Trimming removed 5 bases from V and 0 bases from J, with 10 bases in between. The CDR3 runs to 14 residues. Per the germline V gene, CDR1 is SGHRS and CDR2 is YFSETQ. Using reference TRBV5-1 and TRBJ2-3 for the parts outside the CDR3, the full variable domain is KAGVTQTPRYLIKTRGQQVTLSCSPISGHRSVSWYQQTPGQGLQFLFEYFSETQRNKGNFPGRFSGRQFSNSRSEMNVSTLELGDSALYLCASRGTPSTDTQYFGPGTRLTVL.

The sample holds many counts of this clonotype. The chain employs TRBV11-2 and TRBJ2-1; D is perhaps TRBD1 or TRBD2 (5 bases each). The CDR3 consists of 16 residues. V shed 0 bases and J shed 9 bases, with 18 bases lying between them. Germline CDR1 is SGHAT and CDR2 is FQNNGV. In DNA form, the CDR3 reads TGTGCCAGCAGCTTAGATCTGCTAGCCGGGGCCACTGAGCAGTTCTTC. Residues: CASSLDLLAGATEQFF.

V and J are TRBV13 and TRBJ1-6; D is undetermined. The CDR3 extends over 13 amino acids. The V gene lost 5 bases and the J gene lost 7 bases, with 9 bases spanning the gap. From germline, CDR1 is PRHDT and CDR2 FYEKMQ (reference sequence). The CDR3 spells CASSTQPNSPLHF. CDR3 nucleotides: TGTGCCAGCAGCACTCAACCAAATTCACCCCTCCACTTT. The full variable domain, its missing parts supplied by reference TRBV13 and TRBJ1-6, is AAGVIQSPRHLIKEKRETATLKCYPIPRHDTVYWYQQGPGQDPQFLISFYEKMQSDKGSIPDRFSAQQFSDYHSELNMSSLELGDSALYFCASSTQPNSPLHFGNGTRLTVT.

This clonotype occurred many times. For the CDR3, the DNA is TGTGCCAGCAGCCAATTAACGGGACTAGCGGGGACCGCGCAGTTCTTC. As protein: CASSQLTGLAGTAQFF. J is TRBJ2-1 and V is TRBV14; 13 nucleotides match TRBD2. Germline CDR1 reads SGHDN; CDR2 reads FVKESK. This CDR3 is built from 16 residues. The ends lost 2 bases at V and 12 bases at J; junction bases unmatched: 10.

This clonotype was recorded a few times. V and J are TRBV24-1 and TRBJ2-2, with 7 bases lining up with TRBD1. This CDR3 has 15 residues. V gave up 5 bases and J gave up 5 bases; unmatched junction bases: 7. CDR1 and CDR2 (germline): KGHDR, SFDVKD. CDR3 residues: CATSGPTGWTGELFF. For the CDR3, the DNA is TGTGCCACCAGTGGCCCGACAGGGTGGACCGGGGAGCTGTTTTTT.

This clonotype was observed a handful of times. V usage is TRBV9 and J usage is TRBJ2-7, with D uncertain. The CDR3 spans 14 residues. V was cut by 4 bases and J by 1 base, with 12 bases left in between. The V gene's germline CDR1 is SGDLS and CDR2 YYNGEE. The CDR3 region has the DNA TGTGCCAGCAGCCCCTCGACACCTTCCTACGAGCAGTACTTC. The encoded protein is CASSPSTPSYEQYF.

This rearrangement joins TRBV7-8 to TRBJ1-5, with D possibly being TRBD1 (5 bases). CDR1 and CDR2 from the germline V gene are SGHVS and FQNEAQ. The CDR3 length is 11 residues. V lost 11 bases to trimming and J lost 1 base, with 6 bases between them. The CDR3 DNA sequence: TGTGCCTCAGGGAGCAATCAGCCCCAGCATTTT. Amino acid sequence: CASGSNQPQHF.

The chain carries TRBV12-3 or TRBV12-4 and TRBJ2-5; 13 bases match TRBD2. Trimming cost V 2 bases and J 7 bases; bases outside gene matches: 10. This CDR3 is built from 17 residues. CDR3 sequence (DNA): TGTGCCAGCAGTTTAAGTAGCGGACTAGCGGGGGACGGGACCCAGTACTTC. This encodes CASSLSSGLAGDGTQYF.

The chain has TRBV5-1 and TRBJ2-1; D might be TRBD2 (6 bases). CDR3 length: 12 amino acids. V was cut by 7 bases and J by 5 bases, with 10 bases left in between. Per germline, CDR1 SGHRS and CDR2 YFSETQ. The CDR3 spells CASAPGDNEQFF. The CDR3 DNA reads TGCGCCAGCGCCCCGGGGGACAATGAGCAGTTCTTC.

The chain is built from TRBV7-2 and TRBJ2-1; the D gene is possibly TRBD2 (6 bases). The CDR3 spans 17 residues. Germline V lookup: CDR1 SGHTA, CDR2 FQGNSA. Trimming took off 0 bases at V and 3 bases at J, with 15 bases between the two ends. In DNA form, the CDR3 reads TGTGCCAGCAGCTTAGCGCCAGGAGGGGCCTACTACAATGAGCAGTTCTTC. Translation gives CASSLAPGGAYYNEQFF.

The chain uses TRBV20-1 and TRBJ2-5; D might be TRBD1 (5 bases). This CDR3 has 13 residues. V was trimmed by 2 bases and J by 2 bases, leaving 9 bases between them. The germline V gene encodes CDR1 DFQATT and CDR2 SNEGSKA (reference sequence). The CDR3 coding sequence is TGCAGTGCTAGAAGGACAACTCAAGAGACCCAGTACTTC. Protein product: CSARRTTQETQYF.